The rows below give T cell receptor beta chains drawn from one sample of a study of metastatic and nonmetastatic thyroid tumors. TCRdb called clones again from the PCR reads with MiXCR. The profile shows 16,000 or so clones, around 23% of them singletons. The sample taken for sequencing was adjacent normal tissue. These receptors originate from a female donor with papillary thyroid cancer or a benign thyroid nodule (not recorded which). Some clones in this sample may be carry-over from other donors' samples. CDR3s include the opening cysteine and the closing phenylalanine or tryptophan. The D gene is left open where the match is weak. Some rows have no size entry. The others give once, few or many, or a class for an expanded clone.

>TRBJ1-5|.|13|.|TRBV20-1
CSARDRESQPQHF
TGCAGTGCTAGAGATAGGGAGTCGCAGCCCCAGCATTTT
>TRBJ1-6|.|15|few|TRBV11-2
CASSLEPGNNSPLHF
TGTGCCAGCAGCTTAGAGCCCGGGAATAATTCACCCCTCCACTTT
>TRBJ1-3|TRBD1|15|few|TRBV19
CASTKDRGNGNTIYF
TGTGCCAGTACCAAAGACAGGGGAAATGGAAACACCATATATTTT
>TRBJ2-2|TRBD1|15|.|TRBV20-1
CSAPRQGSNTGELFF
TGCAGTGCTCCAAGACAGGGCTCGAACACCGGGGAGCTGTTTTTT
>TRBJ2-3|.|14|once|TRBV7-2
CASSVTTSTDTQYF
TGTGCCAGCAGCGTGACTACCTCCACAGATACGCAGTATTTT
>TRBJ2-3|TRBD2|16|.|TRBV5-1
CASSSGLSGRAGTQYF
TGCGCCAGCAGCTCCGGGCTTAGCGGGAGGGCCGGAACGCAGTATTTT
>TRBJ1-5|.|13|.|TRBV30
CAWSSQGYQPQHF
TGTGCCTGGAGTAGTCAGGGATATCAGCCCCAGCATTTT
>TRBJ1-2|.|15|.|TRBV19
CASSRGVAANYGYTF
TGTGCCAGTAGTAGGGGCGTTGCCGCAAACTATGGCTACACCTTC
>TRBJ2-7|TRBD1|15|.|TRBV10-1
CASSESGAGGSEQYF
TGCGCCAGCAGTGAGTCAGGGGCAGGGGGCTCCGAGCAGTACTTC
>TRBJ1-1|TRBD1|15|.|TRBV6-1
CASNRGVVMNTEAFF
TGTGCCAGCAACAGGGGAGTAGTGATGAACACTGAAGCTTTCTTT